This TCR beta chain was observed in a study of Graves' ophthalmopathy and Graves' hyperthyroidism. The authors amplified TCR beta CDR3 regions, and they did so from RNA transcripts for repertoire sequencing. Amplification began with first-round RT-PCR using HTBI primers, then second-round multiplex PCR was performed. TCRdb analysed the multiplex PCR reads with MiXCR anew, one entry per CDR3 protein. The table lists around 1,000,000 distinct CDR3 sequences, about two fifths of them singletons, with 11% in the top ten. Material for sequencing was peripheral blood or thyroid tissue (not recorded which). The TCR was taken from an adult man with Graves' hyperthyroidism.

The CDR3 here is CASSLWTGVEYTF. CDR3 bases: TGTGCCAGCAGCCTCTGGACAGGAGTCGAGTACACCTTC. The chain recombines TRBV9 with TRBJ1-2, with TRBD1 matching over 7 bases. The CDR3 extends over 13 amino acids. The V gene's germline CDR1 is SGDLS and CDR2 YYNGEE. J was trimmed by 11 bases and V by 4 bases; bases with no gene match: 11.